This TCR beta chain appears in the sequencing data of a study of early T cells in non-severe SARS-CoV-2 infection. Each CDR3 protein gets one entry after TCRdb re-called the 5' RACE reads with MiXCR. The sample lists tens of thousands of distinct CDR3 sequences; roughly 8.7% were seen once. Per the germline V gene, CDR1 is DFQATT and CDR2 is SNEGSKA (reference sequence). V shed 6 bases and J shed 7 bases, with 22 bases lying between them. CDR3 length equals 15 residues. There are a few counts of this clonotype. The V and J genes are TRBV20-1 and TRBJ2-1, with D maybe TRBD2 (5 bases). The sequenced sample was whole blood, obtained at baseline. The clonotype originates from an adult who was a healthcare worker with PCR-confirmed SARS-CoV-2 infection or an uninfected control (not recorded which). CDR3 nucleotides: TGCAGTGCCCAGCGGCCCGGGGTCGGTATGAATGAGCAGTTCTTC. Translation: CSAQRPGVGMNEQFF.